The 30 T cell receptor beta chains below were found in one sample sequenced in a study of T cells in Graves' hyperthyroidism and ophthalmopathy. RNA transcripts were the template for amplifying TCR beta CDR3 regions. In the first-round RT-PCR of the TCR CDR3, the HTBI primer set was used. TCRdb passed the multiplex PCR reads through MiXCR, listing each CDR3 protein once. The sample records roughly 380,000 distinct CDR3 sequences, approximately 15% being singletons. Material for sequencing was blood. These receptors came from a woman aged 18-29 years with Graves' hyperthyroidism.

As concerns this clonotype: A single base separates this from a much larger clone, so it may be a read error. The CDR3 DNA is TGTGCCAGCAGTCTCGTAGCGGGAGGAGATGAGCAGTTCTTC. Translating gives CASSLVAGGDEQFF. The chain links TRBV6-1 to TRBJ2-1; 10 nucleotides agree with TRBD2. In germline, CDR1 is MNHNS, CDR2 SASEGT. The junction had 6 bases not matched to a gene; V was cut back by 5 bases and J by 8 bases. The CDR3 is 14 residues long.

This clonotype has at least ten counts. The rearrangement links TRBV27 to TRBJ1-2, with 9 bases fitting TRBD1. The CDR3 covers 14 residues. Germline loops: CDR1 MNHEY, CDR2 SMNVEV (reference sequence). Trimming cost V 6 bases and J 8 bases; bases outside gene matches: 10. The CDR3 loop is CASRKGQGAGGYTF. As DNA, the CDR3 is TGTGCCAGCAGGAAGGGACAGGGCGCGGGGGGCTACACCTTC.

This chain uses TRBV3-1 with TRBJ2-5; no firm D call. The V and J ends lost 0 bases and 5 bases respectively, with 16 bases between them. Germline V gene lookup returns CDR1 LGHDT and CDR2 YNNKEL (reference sequence). There are 16 residues in the CDR3. The CDR3 is CASSQDILEGLETQYF. In DNA form, the CDR3 reads TGTGCCAGCAGCCAAGATATATTAGAAGGGCTGGAGACCCAGTACTTC.

This clonotype was counted ten times or more. One junction end disagrees with the germline gene, perhaps due to a read error. The rearrangement uses TRBV7-2 and TRBJ2-7; 12 bases map to TRBD2. The CDR3 totals 19 residues. Germline V CDR1 and CDR2: SGHTA, FQGNSA. CDR3: CASSLEAGLAGPPSYEQYF. The CDR3 bases are TGTGCCAGCAGTTTAGAGGCCGGACTAGCGGGACCCCCTTCCTACGAGCAGTACTTC.

This clonotype showed up many times. This rearrangement joins TRBV27 to TRBJ2-7, with 8 bases fitting TRBD2. Looked up from germline, CDR1 is MNHEY and CDR2 is SMNVEV (reference sequence). V lost 4 bases and J lost 3; bases outside the gene matches: 14. The CDR3 is 17 residues long. The CDR3 nucleotides read TGTGCCAGCAGTTGGGCTAGCGGGCAGATGGCCGTCTACGAGCAGTACTTC. It encodes CASSWASGQMAVYEQYF.

Ten or more counts support this clonotype. The rearrangement uses TRBV7-2 and TRBJ2-7; TRBD2 might be the D (5 bases). In germline, CDR1 is SGHTA, CDR2 FQGNSA. V was pared by 3 bases and J by 2 bases, with 11 bases between. The CDR3 totals 14 residues. CDR3 sequence reads: CASSFSSGAYEQYF. In DNA, the CDR3 is TGTGCCAGCAGCTTCTCCAGCGGAGCCTACGAGCAGTACTTC. The full variable domain, completed using reference TRBV7-2 and TRBJ2-7, is GAGVSQSPSNKVTEKGKDVELRCDPISGHTALYWYRQSLGQGLEFLIYFQGNSAPDKSGLPSDRFSAERTGGSVSTLTIQRTQQEDSAVYLCASSFSSGAYEQYFGPGTRLTVT.

In this sample, this clonotype turned up many times. The chain uses TRBV4-2 and TRBJ2-5, with a tentative D call TRBD2 (5 bases). This CDR3 comprises 14 residues. Deletions cut 1 base from V and 5 bases from J, with 11 bases between. CDR1 LGHNA and CDR2 YNFKEQ come from the germline V gene. The CDR3 reads CASSQAPGKETQYF. The CDR3 DNA sequence: TGTGCCAGCAGCCAAGCCCCCGGGAAGGAGACCCAGTACTTC.

At least ten counts were recorded for this clonotype. V usage is TRBV18 and J usage is TRBJ1-1; possible D gene TRBD1, 6 bases. Germline V gene data show CDR1 as KGHSH and CDR2 as LQKENI. V shed 2 bases and J shed 4 bases, with 8 bases lying between them. The CDR3 length is 13 residues. CDR3 residues: CASSPRTATEAFF. DNA for the CDR3: TGTGCCAGCTCACCAAGGACAGCCACTGAAGCTTTCTTT.

V and J are TRBV6-1 and TRBJ1-2, with D uncertain. Trimming took 5 bases from V and 8 from J, leaving 18 bases between them. CDR1 MNHNS and CDR2 SASEGT come from the germline V gene. The CDR3 is 14 residues long. The CDR3 DNA is TGTGCCAGCAGTATTGACACGGTCTTGGGAGGCTACACCTTC. Translation: CASSIDTVLGGYTF.

The sample holds a few counts of this clonotype. J is TRBJ2-1 and V is TRBV3-1; the D gene is possibly TRBD2 (6 bases). Germline CDR1 LGHDT, CDR2 YNNKEL (reference sequence). V was trimmed by 1 base and J by 5 bases, leaving 15 bases between them. The CDR3 has 16 amino acids. CDR3 region: CASSQVNGRRNNEQFF. The DNA of the CDR3 is TGTGCCAGCAGCCAAGTAAACGGGAGACGAAACAATGAGCAGTTCTTC.

This clonotype has ten or more counts. The J gene is TRBJ1-4, the V gene TRBV5-1, with unresolved D. Germline V gene sequence: CDR1 SGHRS, CDR2 YFSETQ. The CDR3 contains 15 residues. The germline V and J ends were trimmed by 0 bases and 7 bases, with 13 bases remaining between them. CDR3: CASSLDLGIREKLFF. As DNA, the CDR3 is TGCGCCAGCAGCTTGGATCTGGGAATCCGTGAAAAACTGTTTTTT.

The rearrangement links TRBV6-2 or TRBV6-3 to TRBJ1-2; 9 nucleotides agree with TRBD1. From germline, CDR1 is MNHEY and CDR2 SVGEGT. Trimming removed 7 bases from V and 4 bases from J; junction bases left unmatched: 10. This CDR3 contains 15 residues. The CDR3 DNA is TGTGCCAGCAAGATCCCGGGACAGGGCCCCTATGGCTACACCTTC. Translated: CASKIPGQGPYGYTF.

In its sample, this clonotype was seen a few times. The chain carries TRBV3-1 and TRBJ1-1; D gene ambiguous. The germline V and J ends were trimmed by 1 base and 11 bases, with 17 bases remaining between them. In germline, CDR1 is LGHDT, CDR2 YNNKEL (reference sequence). The CDR3 is 14 residues long. The CDR3 loop reads CASSQVDLGRGAFF. The CDR3 DNA reads TGTGCCAGCAGCCAAGTCGACCTTGGACGTGGGGCTTTCTTT. Drawing the rest from reference TRBV3-1 and TRBJ1-1, the complete variable domain is DTAVSQTPKYLVTQMGNDKSIKCEQNLGHDTMYWYKQDSKKFLKIMFSYNNKELIINETVPNRFSPKSPDKAHLNLHINSLELGDSAVYFCASSQVDLGRGAFFGQGTRLTVV.

This clonotype has just a few counts. This chain connects TRBV7-8 to TRBJ1-4; D not resolved. V lost 0 bases and J 4 bases, leaving 12 bases between the germline ends. The CDR3 extends over 16 amino acids. CDR1 SGHVS and CDR2 FQNEAQ come from the germline V gene. This CDR3 reads CASSLAPASNNEKLFF. The CDR3 DNA follows: TGTGCCAGCAGCTTAGCGCCTGCCTCCAATAATGAAAAACTGTTTTTT.

The chain is built from TRBV2 and TRBJ2-2; a possible D gene is TRBD2 (5 bases). Trimming stripped 6 bases from V and 4 bases from J, with 15 bases between. Germline V CDR1 and CDR2: SNHLY, FYNNEI. The CDR3 totals 15 residues. The CDR3 nucleotides read TGTGCCAGCAGCTTCTGGGGAGTGGTCACCGGGGAGCTGTTTTTT. Encoded protein: CASSFWGVVTGELFF. Complete variable domain (other parts from reference TRBV2 and TRBJ2-2): EPEVTQTPSHQVTQMGQEVILRCVPISNHLYFYWYRQILGQKVEFLVSFYNNEISEKSEIFDDQFSVERPDGSNFTLKIRSTKLEDSAMYFCASSFWGVVTGELFFGEGSRLTVL.

In its sample, this clonotype was seen a few times. This rearrangement joins TRBV10-3 to TRBJ2-3, with a weak D call TRBD2 (5 bases). Germline V CDR1 and CDR2: ENHRY, SYGVKD. CDR3 length: 13 residues. The V end lost 6 bases, the J end lost 0 bases, and 7 bases lay between the germline ends. CDR3 residues: CAIRDFSTDTQYF. The DNA of the CDR3 is TGTGCCATCAGGGACTTCAGCACAGATACGCAGTATTTT.

This clonotype was seen a few times. A read error may account for a junction end that differs from germline. The chain is built from TRBV30 and TRBJ2-2; TRBD2 is a possible D gene (5 bases). Germline-derived CDR1 and CDR2 are GTSNPN and SVGIG (reference sequence). This CDR3 is 13 amino acids long. The CDR3 loop reads CAWISTNTGEPFF. The CDR3 nucleotides are TGTGCCTGGATTTCTACGAACACCGGGGAGCCGTTTTTT.

This clonotype occurred many times. V usage is TRBV12-3 or TRBV12-4 and J usage is TRBJ1-1; 7 nucleotides align to TRBD1. The CDR3 is 13 amino acids. Germline trimming cut 4 bases from V and 9 bases from J; bases unmatched to any gene: 8. CDR3 coding DNA: TGTGCCAGCAGTTCCCACAGGGGTAGTCAAGCTTTCTTT. Its translation: CASSSHRGSQAFF.

This clonotype was counted ten times or more. The V and J genes are TRBV7-9 and TRBJ1-2; D is unresolved. Looked up from germline, CDR1 is SEHNR and CDR2 is FQNEAQ (reference sequence). The CDR3 sequence is 13 residues long. V was clipped by 5 bases and J by 4 bases, with 11 bases between them. The CDR3: CASSQWGVYGYTF. The CDR3 coding sequence is TGTGCCAGCAGCCAGTGGGGTGTCTATGGCTACACCTTC.

This clonotype was counted ten times or more. The V call is TRBV10-3, the J call TRBJ1-4; 7 bases agree with TRBD1. From germline, CDR1 is ENHRY and CDR2 SYGVKD. The junction had 7 bases not matched to a gene; V was cut back by 6 bases and J by 0 bases. This CDR3 region has 16 residues. The CDR3 sequence is CAIRSDRDPTNEKLFF. The CDR3 nucleotides read TGTGCCATCAGGTCCGACAGGGATCCAACTAATGAAAAACTGTTTTTT.

This clonotype was seen many times. The rearrangement joins TRBV11-2 to TRBJ2-3, with 10 bases that match TRBD2. Losses at the gene ends were 3 bases for V and 6 bases for J; bases not matched to a gene: 12. This CDR3 has 17 residues. Germline assignment: CDR1 SGHAT and CDR2 FQNNGV. CDR3 protein: CASSLGASGSRSDTQYF. The CDR3 coding sequence is TGTGCCAGCAGCTTGGGGGCTAGCGGGAGCCGCAGCGATACGCAGTATTTT.

The J gene is TRBJ1-4, the V gene TRBV20-1; maybe TRBD1 (6 bases). Looked up from germline, CDR1 is DFQATT and CDR2 is SNEGSKA (reference sequence). The CDR3 extends over 12 amino acids. V was shortened by 7 bases and J by 6 bases, with 12 bases between the two germline ends. For the CDR3, the DNA is TGCAGTGGACGGACAGAAGATGAAAAACTGTTTTTT. Translation gives CSGRTEDEKLFF.

This clonotype was recorded many times. The chain is built from TRBV18 and TRBJ2-7, with 9 bases fitting TRBD2. With 5 bases clipped from V and 1 base from J, the junction kept 3 bases outside the gene matches. The CDR3 loop spans 14 amino acids. The germline gives CDR1 KGHSH, CDR2 LQKENI. The CDR3 DNA follows: TGTGCCAGCTCAATGACTAGCGGTTCCTACGAGCAGTACTTC. Amino acid sequence: CASSMTSGSYEQYF.

Ten or more counts support this clonotype. The rearrangement links TRBV3-1 to TRBJ2-7; no definite D call. V was cut by 1 base and J by 6 bases, with 10 bases left in between. Germline values: CDR1 LGHDT, CDR2 YNNKEL (reference sequence). This CDR3 contains 13 residues. CDR3 loop: CASSQATLREQYF. DNA for the CDR3: TGTGCCAGCAGCCAAGCCACGTTACGCGAGCAGTACTTC.

This clonotype was counted many times. The chain is built from TRBV2 and TRBJ2-4, with D tentatively TRBD1 or TRBD2 (5 bases each). This CDR3 spans 14 amino acids. Germline V gene lookup returns CDR1 SNHLY and CDR2 FYNNEI. V was clipped by 6 bases and J by 3 bases, with 12 bases between them. CDR3 DNA: TGTGCCAGCAGACGGGACGTTGTCAAAAACATTCAGTACTTC. Translating gives CASRRDVVKNIQYF.

The rearrangement uses TRBV7-9 and TRBJ1-2, with 7 bases matching TRBD1. Germline-derived CDR1 and CDR2 are SEHNR and FQNEAQ (reference sequence). This CDR3 is built from 13 residues. The V segment lost 5 bases and the J segment 4 bases; nucleotides outside the gene matches: 4. The CDR3 sequence: CASSQRDSYGYTF. CDR3 nucleotide sequence: TGTGCCAGCAGCCAACGGGACAGCTATGGCTACACCTTC. The entire variable domain, with the rest obtained from reference TRBV7-9 and TRBJ1-2, is as follows: DTGVSQNPRHKITKRGQNVTFRCDPISEHNRLYWYRQTLGQGPEFLTYFQNEAQLEKSRLLSDRFSAERPKGSFSTLEIQRTEQGDSAMYLCASSQRDSYGYTFGSGTRLTVV.

This clonotype was seen a few times. The chain combines TRBV7-2 with TRBJ2-7; 7 bases map to TRBD1. Germline V gene lookup returns CDR1 SGHTA and CDR2 FQGNSA. The CDR3 has 14 residues. J gave up 0 bases and V 6 bases, and 5 bases lay outside the gene matches. For the CDR3, the DNA is TGTGCCAGCAGTCGACGGACAGGCTCCTACGAGCAGTACTTC. This translates into CASSRRTGSYEQYF.

This clonotype was counted ten times or more. The chain has TRBV15 and TRBJ2-2; 8 bases map to TRBD1. Trimming at V came to 0 bases and at J to 3 bases, leaving 3 bases not matched to a gene. Germline values: CDR1 LNHNV, CDR2 YYDKDF (reference sequence). The CDR3 covers 16 residues. Here the CDR3 reads CATSREQGADTGELFF. The CDR3 bases are TGTGCCACCAGCAGAGAGCAGGGGGCCGACACCGGGGAGCTGTTTTTT.

The rearrangement joins TRBV3-1 to TRBJ2-2, with 8 bases that match TRBD2. V lost 1 base and J lost 2; bases outside the gene matches: 9. The CDR3 has 18 amino acids. Per germline, CDR1 LGHDT and CDR2 YNNKEL (reference sequence). The CDR3 protein is CASSQVSGRSLNTGELFF. In DNA form, the CDR3 reads TGTGCCAGCAGCCAAGTAAGCGGGAGAAGCCTAAACACCGGGGAGCTGTTTTTT.

This sequence joins TRBV7-6 and TRBJ2-3; TRBD2 agrees at 15 bases. V trimming: 4 bases; J trimming: 6 bases; junction bases outside the gene matches: 2. The CDR3 covers 15 residues. Germline lookup yields CDR1 SGHVS and CDR2 FNYEAQ. The CDR3 sequence: CASSSGTSGRDTQYF. CDR3 sequence (DNA): TGTGCCAGCAGCTCAGGGACTAGCGGGAGGGATACGCAGTATTTT. Looking up the rest from reference TRBV7-6 and TRBJ2-3 gives the full variable domain: GAGVSQSPRYKVTKRGQDVALRCDPISGHVSLYWYRQALGQGPEFLTYFNYEAQQDKSGLPNDRFSAERPEGSISTLTIQRTEQRDSAMYRCASSSGTSGRDTQYFGPGTRLTVL.